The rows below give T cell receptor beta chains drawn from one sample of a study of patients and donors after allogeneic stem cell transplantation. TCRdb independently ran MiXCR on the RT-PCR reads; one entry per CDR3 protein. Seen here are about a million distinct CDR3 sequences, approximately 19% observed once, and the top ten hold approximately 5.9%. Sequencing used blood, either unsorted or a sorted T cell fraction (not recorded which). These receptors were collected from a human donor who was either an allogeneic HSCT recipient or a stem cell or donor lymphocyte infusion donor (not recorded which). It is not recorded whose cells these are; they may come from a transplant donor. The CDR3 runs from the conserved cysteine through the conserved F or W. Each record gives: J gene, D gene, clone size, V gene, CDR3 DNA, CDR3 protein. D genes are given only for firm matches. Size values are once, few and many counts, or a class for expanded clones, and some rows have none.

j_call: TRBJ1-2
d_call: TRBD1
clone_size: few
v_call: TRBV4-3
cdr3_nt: TGCGCCAGCAGCCCCAGGGGGGGCGAGGACTATGGCTACACCTTC
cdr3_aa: CASSPRGGEDYGYTF

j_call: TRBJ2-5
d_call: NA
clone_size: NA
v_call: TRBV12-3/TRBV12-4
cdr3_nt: TGTGCCAGCAGTCCCGGATACAGCCTCCAAGAGACCCAGTACTTC
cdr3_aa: CASSPGYSLQETQYF

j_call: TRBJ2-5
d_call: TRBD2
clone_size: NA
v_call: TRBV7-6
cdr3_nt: TGTGCCAGCAGCCGCGGGGACTTAGCGGGGGGTATGGAGACCCAGTACTTC
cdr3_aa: CASSRGDLAGGMETQYF

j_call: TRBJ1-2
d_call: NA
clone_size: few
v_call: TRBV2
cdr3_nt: TGTGCCAGCAGAACGACGCAGGGTGGCTACACCTTC
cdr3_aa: CASRTTQGGYTF

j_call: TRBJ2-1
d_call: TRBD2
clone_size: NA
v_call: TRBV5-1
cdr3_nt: TGCGCCAGCAGTCCGACTAGCTTCAAGTACAATGAGCAGTTCTTC
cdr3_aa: CASSPTSFKYNEQFF

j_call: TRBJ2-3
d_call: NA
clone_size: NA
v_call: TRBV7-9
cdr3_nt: TGTGCCAGCAGCTTAGGAGGTCGTGGCATCAGCACAGATACGCAGTATTTT
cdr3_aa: CASSLGGRGISTDTQYF

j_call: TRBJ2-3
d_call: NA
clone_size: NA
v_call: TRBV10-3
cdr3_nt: TGTGCCATCAGACAGGACCCCTCCACAGATACGCAGTATTTT
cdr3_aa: CAIRQDPSTDTQYF

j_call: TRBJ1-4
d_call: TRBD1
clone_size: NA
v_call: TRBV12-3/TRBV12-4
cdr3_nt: TGTGCCAGCAGTTCCGGGACAGGGTATGAAAAACTGTTTTTT
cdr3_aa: CASSSGTGYEKLFF

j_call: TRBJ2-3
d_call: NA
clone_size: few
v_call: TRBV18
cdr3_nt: TGTGCCAGCTCACCTCCCGCGCAGGGATCTACGCAGTATTTT
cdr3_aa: CASSPPAQGSTQYF

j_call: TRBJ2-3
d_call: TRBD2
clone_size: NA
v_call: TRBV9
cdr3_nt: TGTGCCAGCACCATAGCGGGAGGAACAGATACGCAGTATTTT
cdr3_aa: CASTIAGGTDTQYF

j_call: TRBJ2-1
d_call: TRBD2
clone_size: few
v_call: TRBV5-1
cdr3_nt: TGCGCCAGCAGCTACCGAGCGGGAGGGCCCTCGAATGAGCAGTTCTTC
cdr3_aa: CASSYRAGGPSNEQFF

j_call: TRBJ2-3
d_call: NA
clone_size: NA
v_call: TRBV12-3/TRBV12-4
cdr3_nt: TGTGCCAGCAGTCAAGGGACCCGCGGCGCAGATACGCAGTATTTT
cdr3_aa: CASSQGTRGADTQYF

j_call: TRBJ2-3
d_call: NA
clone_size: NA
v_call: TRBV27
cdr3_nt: TGTGCCAGCAGTTTGTGGGCAGCCCCAGATACGCAGTATTTT
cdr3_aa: CASSLWAAPDTQYF

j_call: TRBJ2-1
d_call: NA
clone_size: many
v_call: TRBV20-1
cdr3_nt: TGCAGTGCTAGAGATCTGAGGGGTAACTACAATGAGCAGTTCTTC
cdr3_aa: CSARDLRGNYNEQFF

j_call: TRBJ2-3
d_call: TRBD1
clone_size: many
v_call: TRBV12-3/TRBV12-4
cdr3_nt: TGTGCCAGCAGCCCGGGACAGCGAAGCACAGATACGCAGTATTTT
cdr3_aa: CASSPGQRSTDTQYF

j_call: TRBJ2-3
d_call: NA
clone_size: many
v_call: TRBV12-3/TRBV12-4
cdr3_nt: TGTGCCAGCAGTTCTAATACGCAGTATTTT
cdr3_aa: CASSSNTQYF

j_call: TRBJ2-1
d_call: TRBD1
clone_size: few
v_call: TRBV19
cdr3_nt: TGTGCCTGTACAGGGGGCAATGAGCAGTTCTTC
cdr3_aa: CACTGGNEQFF

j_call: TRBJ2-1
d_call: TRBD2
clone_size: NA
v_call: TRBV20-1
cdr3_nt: TGCAGTCCCCATCTAGCGGGAGGGCCTTATGAGCAGTTCTTC
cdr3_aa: CSPHLAGGPYEQFF

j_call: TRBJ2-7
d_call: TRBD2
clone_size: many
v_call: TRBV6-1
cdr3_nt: TGTGCCAGCAGTGTTGGGGAGGGCGAGCAGTACTTC
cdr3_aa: CASSVGEGEQYF

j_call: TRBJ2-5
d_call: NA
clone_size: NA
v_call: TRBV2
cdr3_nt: TGTGCCAGCAGCGGGGGATTGGGCTTGGGTGAGACCCAGTACTTC
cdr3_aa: CASSGGLGLGETQYF

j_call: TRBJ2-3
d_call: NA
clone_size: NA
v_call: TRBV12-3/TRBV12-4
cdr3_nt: TGTGCCAGCAGTCGCCTAGGGGCCGGAGATACGCAGTATTTT
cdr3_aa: CASSRLGAGDTQYF

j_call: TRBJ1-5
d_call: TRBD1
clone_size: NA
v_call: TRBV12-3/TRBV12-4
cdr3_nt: TGTGCCAGCAGTTCGACAGGGCGAAATCAGCCCCAGCATTTT
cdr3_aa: CASSSTGRNQPQHF

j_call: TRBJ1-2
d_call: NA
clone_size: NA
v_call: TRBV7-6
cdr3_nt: TGTGCCAGCAGCTCTAGATCAGTGAGGGGTGGCTACACCTTC
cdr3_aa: CASSSRSVRGGYTF

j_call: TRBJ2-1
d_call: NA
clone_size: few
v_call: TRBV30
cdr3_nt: TGTGCCTGGGGCATGCTGAGCTCCTACAATGAGCAGTTCTTC
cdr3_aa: CAWGMLSSYNEQFF

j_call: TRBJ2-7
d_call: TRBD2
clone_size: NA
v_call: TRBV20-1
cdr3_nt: TGCAGTGCTAGGGAGGGACTAGCTCCCGAGCAGTACTTC
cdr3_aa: CSAREGLAPEQYF

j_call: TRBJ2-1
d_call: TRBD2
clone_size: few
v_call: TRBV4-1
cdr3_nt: TGCGCCAGCAGCCAAGATCATCCTAGCGGGCTCTACAATGAGCAGTTCTTC
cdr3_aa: CASSQDHPSGLYNEQFF

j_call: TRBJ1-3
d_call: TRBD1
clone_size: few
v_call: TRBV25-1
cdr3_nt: TGTGCCAGCAGTGTCGACAGGGGATCTGGAAACACCATATATTTT
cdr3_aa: CASSVDRGSGNTIYF

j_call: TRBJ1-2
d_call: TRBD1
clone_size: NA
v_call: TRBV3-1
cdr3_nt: TGTGCCAGCAGCCAAGCCAGGGGGTATGGCTACACCTTC
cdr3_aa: CASSQARGYGYTF

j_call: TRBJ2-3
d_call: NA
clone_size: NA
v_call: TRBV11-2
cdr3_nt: TGTGCCAGCAGCCGTCGACTAAGCACAGATACGCAGTATTTT
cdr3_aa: CASSRRLSTDTQYF

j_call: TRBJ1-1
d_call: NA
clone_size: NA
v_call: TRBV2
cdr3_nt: TGTGCCAGCAGTGAAGAGAGGCTGGGGACCACTGAAGCTTTCTTT
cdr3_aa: CASSEERLGTTEAFF

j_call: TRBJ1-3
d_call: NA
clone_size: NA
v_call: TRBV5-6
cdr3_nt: TGTGCCAGCGCCCGGGGCTCTGGAAACACCATATATTTT
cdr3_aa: CASARGSGNTIYF

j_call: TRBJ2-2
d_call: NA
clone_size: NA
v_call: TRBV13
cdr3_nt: TGTGCCAGCAGCCTACACAGGGGAGGTAGCACCGGGGAGCTGTTTTTT
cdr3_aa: CASSLHRGGSTGELFF

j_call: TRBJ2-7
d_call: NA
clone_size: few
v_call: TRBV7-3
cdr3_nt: TGTGCCAGCAGCCCAGGGAAGGGCTACGAGCAGTACTTC
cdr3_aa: CASSPGKGYEQYF

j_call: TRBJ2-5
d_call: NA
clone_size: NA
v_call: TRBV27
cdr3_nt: TGTGCCAGCAGCCCTACAGGGTTTTATTTGGAGACCCAGTACTTC
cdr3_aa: CASSPTGFYLETQYF

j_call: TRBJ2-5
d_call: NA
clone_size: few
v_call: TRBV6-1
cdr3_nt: TGTGCCAGCAGTAGGACGTCGAGACAACAAGAGACCCAGTACTTC
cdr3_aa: CASSRTSRQQETQYF

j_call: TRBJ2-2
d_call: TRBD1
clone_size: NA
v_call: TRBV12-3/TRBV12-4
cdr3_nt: TGTGCCAGCAGTTTACTTCGTAGGGACAGGGAGATCGGGGAGCTGTTTTTT
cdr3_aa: CASSLLRRDREIGELFF

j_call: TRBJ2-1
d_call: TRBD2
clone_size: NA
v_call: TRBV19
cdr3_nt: TGTGCCAGTCCTAGCGGCCCACTGGGGAATGAGCAGTTCTTC
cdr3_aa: CASPSGPLGNEQFF

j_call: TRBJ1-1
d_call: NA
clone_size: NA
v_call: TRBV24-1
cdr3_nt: TGTGCCACCAGTGATTCCGGACTTATGAACACTGAAGCTTTCTTT
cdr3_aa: CATSDSGLMNTEAFF

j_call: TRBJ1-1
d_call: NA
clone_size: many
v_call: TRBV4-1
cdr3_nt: TGCGCCAGCAGCCAAGTCGGGTTTGACACTGAAGCTTTCTTT
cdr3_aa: CASSQVGFDTEAFF

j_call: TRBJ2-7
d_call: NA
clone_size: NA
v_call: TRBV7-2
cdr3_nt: TGTGCCAGCAGCTTTTTATCCGGGACGGTCGAGCAGTACTTC
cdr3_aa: CASSFLSGTVEQYF

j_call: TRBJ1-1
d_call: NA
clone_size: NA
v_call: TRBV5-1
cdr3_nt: TGCGCCAGCAGCCCTTATCTTTGGGTCCCTAACACTGAAGCTTTCTTT
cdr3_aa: CASSPYLWVPNTEAFF

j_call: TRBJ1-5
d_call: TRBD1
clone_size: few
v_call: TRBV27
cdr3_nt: TGTGCCAGCAGACAGGGGGCGTACAGCAATCAGCCCCAGCATTTT
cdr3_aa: CASRQGAYSNQPQHF

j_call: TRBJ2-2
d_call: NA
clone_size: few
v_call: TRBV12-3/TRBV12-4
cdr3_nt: TGTGCCAGCAGTTTATATCAGGGAGGATCCATAAACACCGGGGAGCTGTTTTTT
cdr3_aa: CASSLYQGGSINTGELFF

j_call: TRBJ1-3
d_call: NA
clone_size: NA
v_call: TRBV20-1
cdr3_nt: TGCAGTGCTAAAAGGGGGAGCTCTGGAAACACCATATATTTT
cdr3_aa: CSAKRGSSGNTIYF

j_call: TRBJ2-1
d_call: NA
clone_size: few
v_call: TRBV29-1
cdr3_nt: TGCAGCGTTGAAGGGACGGGGACGTGGAATGAGCAGTTCTTC
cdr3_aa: CSVEGTGTWNEQFF

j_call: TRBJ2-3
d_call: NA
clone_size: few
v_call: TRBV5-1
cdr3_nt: TGCGCCAGCAGCTTGGAGGGACCTAGCACAGATACGCAGTATTTT
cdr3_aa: CASSLEGPSTDTQYF

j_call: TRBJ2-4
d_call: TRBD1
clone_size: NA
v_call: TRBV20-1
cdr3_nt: TGCAGTGCTAGGTTCGACAGGGGGGCCTCCAAAAACATTCAGTACTTC
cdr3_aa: CSARFDRGASKNIQYF

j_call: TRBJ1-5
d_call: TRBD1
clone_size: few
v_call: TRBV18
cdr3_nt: TGTGCCAGCTCACCACCGGGACAGGGATTGAATAGCAATCAGCCCCAGCATTTT
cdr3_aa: CASSPPGQGLNSNQPQHF

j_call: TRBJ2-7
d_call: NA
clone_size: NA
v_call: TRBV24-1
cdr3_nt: TGTGCCACCATTCGGGACCAGGGCTACGAGCAGTACTTC
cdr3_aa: CATIRDQGYEQYF

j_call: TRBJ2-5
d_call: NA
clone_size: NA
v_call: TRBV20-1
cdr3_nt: TGCAGTGCTAGTGGGGCAGGGGTTATGAAGACCCAGTACTTC
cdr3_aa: CSASGAGVMKTQYF

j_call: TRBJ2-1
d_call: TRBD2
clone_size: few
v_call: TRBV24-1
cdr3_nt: TGTGCCACCAGTGATTTTCCTAGCGGGAGGGCGTCTCGGCAGTTCTTC
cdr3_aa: CATSDFPSGRASRQFF

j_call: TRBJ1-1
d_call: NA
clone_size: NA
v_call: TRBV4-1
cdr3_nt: TGCGCCAGCAGCCAAGATATCGGGGGAAAGTCCAGAAACACTGAAGCTTTCTTT
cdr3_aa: CASSQDIGGKSRNTEAFF

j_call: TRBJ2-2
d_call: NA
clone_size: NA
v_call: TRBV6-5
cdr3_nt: TGTGCCAGCAAACGGACCACCGGGGAGCTGTTTTTT
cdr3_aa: CASKRTTGELFF

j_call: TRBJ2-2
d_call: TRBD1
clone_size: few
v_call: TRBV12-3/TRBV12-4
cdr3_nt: TGTGCCAGCAGACCTGGACAGGGTAGAATCGGGGAGCTGTTTTTT
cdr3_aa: CASRPGQGRIGELFF

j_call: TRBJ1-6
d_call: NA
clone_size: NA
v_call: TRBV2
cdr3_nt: TGTGCCAGCAGTGAAGAACCGGGGGTGCCCCTCCACTTT
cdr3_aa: CASSEEPGVPLHF

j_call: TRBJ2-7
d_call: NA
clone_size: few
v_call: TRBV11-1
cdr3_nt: TGTGCCAGCAGCTATAACGAACAGGGCTACGAGCAGTACTTC
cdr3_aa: CASSYNEQGYEQYF

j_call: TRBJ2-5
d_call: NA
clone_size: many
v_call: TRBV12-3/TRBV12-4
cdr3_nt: TGTGCCAGCAGCAGGGGTGGCCAAGAGACCCAGTACTTC
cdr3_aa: CASSRGGQETQYF

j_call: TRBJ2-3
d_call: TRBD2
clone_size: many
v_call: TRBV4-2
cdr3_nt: TGTGCCAGCAGCCAGCCCGGACTAGCGGGAGTGGGAGATACGCAGTATTTT
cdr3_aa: CASSQPGLAGVGDTQYF

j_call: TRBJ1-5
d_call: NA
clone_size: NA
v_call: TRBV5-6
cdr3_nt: TGTGCCAGCAGCTTGGCCAGGGCGGCACCGCGGCATCAGCCCCAGCATTTT
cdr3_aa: CASSLARAAPRHQPQHF

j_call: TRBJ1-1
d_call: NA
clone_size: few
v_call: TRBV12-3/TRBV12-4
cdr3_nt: TGTGCCAGCAGCAAGGACAGTATGAACACTGAAGCTTTCTTT
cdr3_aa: CASSKDSMNTEAFF